Detailed here is one T cell receptor beta chain. What it binds is not known. This record comes from a study of OX40 agonist ivuxolimab in advanced cancers. Whole-study context: Those enrolled were approximately 78% male, with a mean age of approximately 60 years and ages from about 20 to 85.

J gave up 2 bases and V 0 bases, and 4 bases lay outside the gene matches. Germline CDR1 is LGHNT and CDR2 is FRNRAP. The CDR3 has 17 residues. Regarding the study as a whole: No determination was made of the antigen specificity of the expanded peripheral T cells. Both blood CD4+ and CD8+ T cells showed clonal growth by week 6 at 0.1 to 3.0 mg/kg.

Libraries were prepared by immunoSEQ multiplex PCR; TCRdb keeps only in-frame clonotypes and omits some of them. This sample has tens of thousands of clones, with about 85% found just once. Sequences were derived from CD4+ or CD8+ T cells sorted from blood, sampled in a trial of the OX40 agonist ivuxolimab. This clonotype originated in an adult with an advanced solid tumor such as melanoma, head and neck, liver or kidney cancer. The chain combines TRBV12-5 with TRBJ2-6, with TRBD2 matching over 7 bases. CDR3 residues: CASGLVRAGAGANVLTF. The CDR3 bases are TGTGCTAGTGGTTTGGTACGGGCGGGAGCTGGGGCCAACGTCCTGACTTTC. Based on the CDR3 plus reference TRBV12-5 and TRBJ2-6, the full variable domain is DARVTQTPRHKVTEMGQEVTMRCQPILGHNTVFWYRQTMMQGLELLAYFRNRAPLDDSGMPKDRFSAEMPDATLATLKIQPSEPRDSAVYFCASGLVRAGAGANVLTFGAGSRLTVL.